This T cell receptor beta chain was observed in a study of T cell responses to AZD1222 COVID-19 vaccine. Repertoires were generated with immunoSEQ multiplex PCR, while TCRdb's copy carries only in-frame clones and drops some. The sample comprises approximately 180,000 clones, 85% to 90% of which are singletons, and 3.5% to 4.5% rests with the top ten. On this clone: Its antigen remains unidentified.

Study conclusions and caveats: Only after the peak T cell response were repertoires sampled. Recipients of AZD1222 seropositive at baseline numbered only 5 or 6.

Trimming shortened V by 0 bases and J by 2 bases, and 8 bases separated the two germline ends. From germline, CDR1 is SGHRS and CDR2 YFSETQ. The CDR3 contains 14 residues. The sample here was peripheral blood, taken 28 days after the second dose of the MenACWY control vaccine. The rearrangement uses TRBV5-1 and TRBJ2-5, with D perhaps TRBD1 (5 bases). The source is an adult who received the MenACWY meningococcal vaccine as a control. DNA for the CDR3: TGCGCCAGCAGCTTGGAAGGGGAACAAGAGACCCAGTACTTC. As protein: CASSLEGEQETQYF. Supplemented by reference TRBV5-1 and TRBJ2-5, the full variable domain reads KAGVTQTPRYLIKTRGQQVTLSCSPISGHRSVSWYQQTPGQGLQFLFEYFSETQRNKGNFPGRFSGRQFSNSRSEMNVSTLELGDSALYLCASSLEGEQETQYFGPGTRLLVL.